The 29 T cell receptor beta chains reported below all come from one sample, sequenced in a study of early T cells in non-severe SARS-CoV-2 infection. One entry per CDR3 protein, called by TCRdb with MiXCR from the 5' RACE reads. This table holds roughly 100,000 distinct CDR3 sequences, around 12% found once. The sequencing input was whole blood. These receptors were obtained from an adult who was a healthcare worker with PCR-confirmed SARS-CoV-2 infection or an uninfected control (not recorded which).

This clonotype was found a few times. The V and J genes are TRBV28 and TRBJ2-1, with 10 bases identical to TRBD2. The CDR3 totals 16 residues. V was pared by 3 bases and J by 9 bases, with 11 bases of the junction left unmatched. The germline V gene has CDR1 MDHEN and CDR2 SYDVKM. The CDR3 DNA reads TGTGCCAGCAGTTTTAACGAGCGGGAGGGCCGGGGTGAGCAGTTCTTC. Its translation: CASSFNEREGRGEQFF.

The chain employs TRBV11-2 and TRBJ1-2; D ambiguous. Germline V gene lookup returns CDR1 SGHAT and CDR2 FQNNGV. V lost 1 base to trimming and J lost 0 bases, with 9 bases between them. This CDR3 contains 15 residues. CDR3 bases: TGTGCCAGCAGCTTAGGTTCCTCCACTAACTATGGCTACACCTTC. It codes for CASSLGSSTNYGYTF.

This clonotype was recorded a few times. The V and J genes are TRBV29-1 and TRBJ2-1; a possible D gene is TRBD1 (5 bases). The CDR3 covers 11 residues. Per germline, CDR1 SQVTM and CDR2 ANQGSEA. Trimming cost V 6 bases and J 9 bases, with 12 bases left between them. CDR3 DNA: TGCAGCGTGGTAGGGGTAGGTGAGCAGTTCTTC. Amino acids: CSVVGVGEQFF.

This CDR3 is CASSRTGDQYQETQYF. CDR3 nucleotides: TGCGCCAGCAGCCGTACAGGGGACCAGTACCAAGAGACCCAGTACTTC. V and J are TRBV4-1 and TRBJ2-5, with 7 bases identical to TRBD1. The CDR3 is made up of 16 amino acids. The germline V gene has CDR1 MGHRA and CDR2 YSYEKL. J lost 0 bases, V lost 4 bases, and 8 bases had no gene match.

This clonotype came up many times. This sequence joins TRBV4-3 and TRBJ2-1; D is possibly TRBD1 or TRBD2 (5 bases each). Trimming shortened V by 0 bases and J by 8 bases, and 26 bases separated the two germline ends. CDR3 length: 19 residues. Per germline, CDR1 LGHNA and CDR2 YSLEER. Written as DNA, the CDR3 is TGCGCCAGCAGCCAAGATTGGGGACGTGGGCAGGGACCCCAGGATGAGCAGTTCTTC. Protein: CASSQDWGRGQGPQDEQFF.

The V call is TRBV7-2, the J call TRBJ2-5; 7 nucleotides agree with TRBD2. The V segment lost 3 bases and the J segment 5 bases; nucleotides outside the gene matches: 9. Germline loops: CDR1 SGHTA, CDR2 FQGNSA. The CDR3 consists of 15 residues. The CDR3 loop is CASSLPTSASETQYF. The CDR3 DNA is TGTGCCAGCAGCTTGCCTACTAGCGCGTCGGAGACCCAGTACTTC.

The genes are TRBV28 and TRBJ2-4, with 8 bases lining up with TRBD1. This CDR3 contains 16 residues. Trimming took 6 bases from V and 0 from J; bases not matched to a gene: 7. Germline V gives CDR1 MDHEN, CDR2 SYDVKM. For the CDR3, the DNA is TGTGCCAGCAGCTCCGGGACAGGACTAGCCAAAAACATTCAGTACTTC. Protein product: CASSSGTGLAKNIQYF.

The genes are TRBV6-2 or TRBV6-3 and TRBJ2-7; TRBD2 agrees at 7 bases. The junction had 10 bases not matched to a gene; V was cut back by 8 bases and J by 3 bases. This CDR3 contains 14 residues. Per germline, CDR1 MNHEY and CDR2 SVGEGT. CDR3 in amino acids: CASLSGTGLYEQYF. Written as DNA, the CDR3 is TGTGCCAGCTTGAGCGGGACGGGACTCTACGAGCAGTACTTC.

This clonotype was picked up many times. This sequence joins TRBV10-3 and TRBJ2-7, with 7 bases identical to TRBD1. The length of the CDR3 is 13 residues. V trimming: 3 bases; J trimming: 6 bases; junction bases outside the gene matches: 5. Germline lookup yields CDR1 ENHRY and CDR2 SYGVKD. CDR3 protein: CAISDPNRGEQYF. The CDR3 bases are TGTGCCATCAGTGACCCCAACAGGGGCGAGCAGTACTTC.

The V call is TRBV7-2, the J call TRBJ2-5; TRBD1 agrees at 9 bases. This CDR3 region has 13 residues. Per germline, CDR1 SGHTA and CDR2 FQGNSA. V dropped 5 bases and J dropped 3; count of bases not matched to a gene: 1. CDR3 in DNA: TGTGCCAGCAGCCGACAGGGGGAAGAGACCCAGTACTTC. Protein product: CASSRQGEETQYF.

For the CDR3, the DNA is TGTGCCAGCAGAACGGGGGGGAGCTCCTACGAGCAGTACTTC. Protein: CASRTGGSSYEQYF. The V call is TRBV28, the J call TRBJ2-7; 8 positions agree with TRBD2. Germline CDR1 MDHEN, CDR2 SYDVKM. The CDR3 runs to 14 residues. Trimming cost V 6 bases and J 0 bases; bases outside gene matches: 4.

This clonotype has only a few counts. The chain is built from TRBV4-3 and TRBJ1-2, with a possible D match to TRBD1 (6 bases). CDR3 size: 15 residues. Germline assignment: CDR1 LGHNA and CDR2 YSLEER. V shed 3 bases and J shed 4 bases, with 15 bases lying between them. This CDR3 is CASSQARGGGYGYTF. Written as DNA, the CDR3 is TGCGCCAGCAGCCAGGCCAGGGGTGGGGGCTATGGCTACACCTTC.

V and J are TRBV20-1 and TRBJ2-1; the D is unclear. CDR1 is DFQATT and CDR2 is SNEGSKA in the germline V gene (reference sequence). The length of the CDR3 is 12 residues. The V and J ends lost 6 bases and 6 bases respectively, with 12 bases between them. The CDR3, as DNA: TGCAGTGCAGCCGACCCCGTCAATGAGCAGTTCTTC. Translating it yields CSAADPVNEQFF.

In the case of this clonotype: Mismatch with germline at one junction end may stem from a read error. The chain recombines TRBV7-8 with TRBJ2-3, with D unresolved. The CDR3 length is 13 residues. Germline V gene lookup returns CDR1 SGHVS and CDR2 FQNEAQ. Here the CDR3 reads CASSLRGSRTPYF. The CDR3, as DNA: TGTGCCAGCAGCCTACGCGGCTCCCGAACGCCGTATTTT.

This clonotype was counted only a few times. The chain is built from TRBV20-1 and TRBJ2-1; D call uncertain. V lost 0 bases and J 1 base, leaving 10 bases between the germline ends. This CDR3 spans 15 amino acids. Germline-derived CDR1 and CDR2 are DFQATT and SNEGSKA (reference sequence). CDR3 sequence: CSARDRLKSYNEQFF. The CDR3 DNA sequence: TGCAGTGCTAGAGATCGGCTAAAGTCCTACAATGAGCAGTTCTTC.

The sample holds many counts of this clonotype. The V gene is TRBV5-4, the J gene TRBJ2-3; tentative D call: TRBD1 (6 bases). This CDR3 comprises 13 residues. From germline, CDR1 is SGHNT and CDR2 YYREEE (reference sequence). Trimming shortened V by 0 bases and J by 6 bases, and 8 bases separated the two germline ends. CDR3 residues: CASSLDRADTQYF. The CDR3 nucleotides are TGTGCCAGCAGCTTGGACAGGGCCGATACGCAGTATTTT. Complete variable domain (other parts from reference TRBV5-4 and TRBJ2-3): ETGVTQSPTHLIKTRGQQVTLRCSSQSGHNTVSWYQQALGQGPQFIFQYYREEENGRGNFPPRFSGLQFPNYSSELNVNALELDDSALYLCASSLDRADTQYFGPGTRLTVL.

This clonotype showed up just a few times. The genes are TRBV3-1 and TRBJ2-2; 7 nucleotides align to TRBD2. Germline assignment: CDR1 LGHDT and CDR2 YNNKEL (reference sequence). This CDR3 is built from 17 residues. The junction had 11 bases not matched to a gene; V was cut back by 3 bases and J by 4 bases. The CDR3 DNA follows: TGTGCCAGCAGCCAGTACAACGGTGGCGGGAGCACCGGGGAGCTGTTTTTT. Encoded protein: CASSQYNGGGSTGELFF. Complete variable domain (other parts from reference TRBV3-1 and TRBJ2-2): DTAVSQTPKYLVTQMGNDKSIKCEQNLGHDTMYWYKQDSKKFLKIMFSYNNKELIINETVPNRFSPKSPDKAHLNLHINSLELGDSAVYFCASSQYNGGGSTGELFFGEGSRLTVL.

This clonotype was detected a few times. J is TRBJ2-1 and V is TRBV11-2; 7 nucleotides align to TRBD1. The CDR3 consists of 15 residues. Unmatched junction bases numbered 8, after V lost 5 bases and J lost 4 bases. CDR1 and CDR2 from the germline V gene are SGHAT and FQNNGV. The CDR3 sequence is CASSNTGTAYNEQFF. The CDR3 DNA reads TGTGCCAGCAGCAATACCGGGACAGCATACAATGAGCAGTTCTTC.

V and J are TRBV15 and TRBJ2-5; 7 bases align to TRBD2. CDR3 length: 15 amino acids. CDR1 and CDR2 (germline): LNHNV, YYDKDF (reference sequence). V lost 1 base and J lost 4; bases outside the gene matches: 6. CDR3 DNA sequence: TGTGCCACCAGCAGAGCCCGGGGGGTGGGAGAGACCCAGTACTTC. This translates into CATSRARGVGETQYF.

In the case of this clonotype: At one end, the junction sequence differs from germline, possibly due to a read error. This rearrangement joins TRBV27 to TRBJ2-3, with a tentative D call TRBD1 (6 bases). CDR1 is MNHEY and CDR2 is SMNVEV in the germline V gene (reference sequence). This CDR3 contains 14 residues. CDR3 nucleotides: TGTGCCAGCGGTTTGGACAGAAGCACAGATACGCAGTATTTT. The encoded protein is CASGLDRSTDTQYF.

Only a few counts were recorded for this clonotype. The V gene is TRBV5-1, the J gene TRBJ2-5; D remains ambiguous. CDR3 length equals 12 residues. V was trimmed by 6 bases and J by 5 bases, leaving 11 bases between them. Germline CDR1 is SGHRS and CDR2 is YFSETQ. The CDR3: CASNGDGETQYF. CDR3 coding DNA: TGCGCCAGCAACGGTGACGGGGAGACCCAGTACTTC.

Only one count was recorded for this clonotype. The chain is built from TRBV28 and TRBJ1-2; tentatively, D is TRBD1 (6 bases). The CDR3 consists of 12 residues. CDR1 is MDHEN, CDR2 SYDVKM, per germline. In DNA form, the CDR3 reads TGTGCTTCACGCGGACAGAACTATGGCTACACCTTC. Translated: CASRGQNYGYTF.

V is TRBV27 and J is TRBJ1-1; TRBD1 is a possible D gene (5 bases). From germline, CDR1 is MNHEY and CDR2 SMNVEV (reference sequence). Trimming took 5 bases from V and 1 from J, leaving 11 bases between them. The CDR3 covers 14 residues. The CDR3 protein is CASSPTGKNTEAFF. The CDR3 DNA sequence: TGTGCCAGCAGTCCCACAGGCAAGAACACTGAAGCTTTCTTT.

CDR3 sequence (DNA): TGTGCCAGCAGTTTGACCGGGAGCCTCTACGAGCAGTACTTC. It yields the protein CASSLTGSLYEQYF. The rearrangement links TRBV27 to TRBJ2-7, with TRBD2 as a possible D gene (6 bases). This CDR3 has 14 residues. Trimming took 3 bases from V and 3 from J, leaving 12 bases between them. Germline loops: CDR1 MNHEY, CDR2 SMNVEV (reference sequence).

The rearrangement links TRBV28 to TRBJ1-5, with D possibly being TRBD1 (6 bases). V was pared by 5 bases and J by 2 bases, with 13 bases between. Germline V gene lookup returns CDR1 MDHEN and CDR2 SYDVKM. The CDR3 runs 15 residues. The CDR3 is CASSRGGRGNQPQHF. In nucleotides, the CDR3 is TGTGCCAGCAGTCGGGGGGGCAGGGGCAATCAGCCCCAGCATTTT.

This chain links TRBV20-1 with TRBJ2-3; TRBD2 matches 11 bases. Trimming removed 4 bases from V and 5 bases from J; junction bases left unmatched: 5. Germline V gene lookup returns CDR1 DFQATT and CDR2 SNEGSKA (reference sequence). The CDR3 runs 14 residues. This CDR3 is CSATLAGEGDTQYF. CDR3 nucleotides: TGCAGTGCTACACTAGCGGGAGAAGGAGATACGCAGTATTTT.

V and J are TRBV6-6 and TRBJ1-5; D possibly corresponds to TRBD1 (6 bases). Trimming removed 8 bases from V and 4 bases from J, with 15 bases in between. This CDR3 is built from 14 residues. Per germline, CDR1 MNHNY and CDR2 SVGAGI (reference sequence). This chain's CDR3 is CASVYGQGNQPQHF. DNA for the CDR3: TGTGCCAGCGTTTATGGGCAGGGGAATCAGCCCCAGCATTTT.

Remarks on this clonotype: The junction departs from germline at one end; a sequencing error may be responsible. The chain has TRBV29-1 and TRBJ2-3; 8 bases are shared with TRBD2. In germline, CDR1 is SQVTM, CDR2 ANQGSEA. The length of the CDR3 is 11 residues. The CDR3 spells CSVPLADKQYF. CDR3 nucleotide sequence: TGCAGCGTCCCACTAGCGGATAAGCAGTATTTT.

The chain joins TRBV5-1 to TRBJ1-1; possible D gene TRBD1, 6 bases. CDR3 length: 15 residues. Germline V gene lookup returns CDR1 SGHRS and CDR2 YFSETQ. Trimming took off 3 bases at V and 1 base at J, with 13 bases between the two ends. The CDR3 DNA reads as TGCGCCAGCAGCTATCAGGGGACGAAGAACACTGAAGCTTTCTTT. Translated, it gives CASSYQGTKNTEAFF.